This T cell receptor (beta chain) emerged from a study of T cell repertoires in cytomegalovirus infection. TCRdb re-analysed the reads in MiXCR, keeping a single row per CDR3 protein. The sample has approximately 110,000 distinct CDR3 sequences, around 30% seen once. To note about this clonotype: Antigen: not known.

Germline V CDR1 and CDR2: SGHRS, YFSETQ. This CDR3 contains 17 residues. V lost 4 bases and J lost 0, with 16 bases in between. J is TRBJ2-2 and V is TRBV5-1; possibly TRBD1 or TRBD2 for D (5 bases each). The sequence derives from a human donor in good health (CMV status not recorded). Some clones in this sample may be carry-over from other donors' samples. This specimen was CD8+ T cells from cultured PBMCs, taken from culture after CMV antigen stimulation. CDR3 sequence (DNA): TGCGCCAGCAGCCAACCCCGGGACGGAGCGAACACCGGGGAGCTGTTTTTT. Translated: CASSQPRDGANTGELFF. Full variable domain (outside the CDR3, taken from reference TRBV5-1 and TRBJ2-2): KAGVTQTPRYLIKTRGQQVTLSCSPISGHRSVSWYQQTPGQGLQFLFEYFSETQRNKGNFPGRFSGRQFSNSRSEMNVSTLELGDSALYLCASSQPRDGANTGELFFGEGSRLTVL.